This is a list of T cell receptor beta chains from one sample in a study of cytomegalovirus exposure and HLA in healthy donors. Measured with immunoSEQ multiplex PCR; TCRdb has only the in-frame clones, and not every one. The sample shows about 140,000 clones, approximately 80% of them seen only once. The sample consisted of PBMCs. The receptors stem from a male donor in good health and CMV-seronegative. Each CDR3 is given with its conserved first and last residue. Each record gives: V gene, D gene, J gene, clone size, CDR3 DNA, CDR3 protein. D genes are given only for firm matches. Rows give clone size only sometimes, using once, few, many, or a class for an expanded clone.

>TRBV7-3|NA|TRBJ2-1|NA
TGTGCCAGCAGCTTAGCCCTAGCATACAATGAGCAGTTCTTC
CASSLALAYNEQFF
>TRBV7-9|NA|TRBJ2-5|NA
TGTGCCAGCACCGACAGTGGCGCCGAGGAGACCCAGTACTTC
CASTDSGAEETQYF
>TRBV29-1|NA|TRBJ2-2|few
TGCAGCGTTGGAGCGGGTGCGAACACCGGGGAGCTGTTTTTT
CSVGAGANTGELFF
>TRBV7-7|NA|TRBJ2-2|few
TGTGCCAGCAGCCCACAGACAGTTCCCGGGGAGCTGTTTTTT
CASSPQTVPGELFF
>TRBV27|NA|TRBJ1-4|NA
TGTGCCAGCAGCCGGAAGGGCAGGGAGGGGGCTAATGAAAAACTGTTTTTT
CASSRKGREGANEKLFF
>TRBV6-1|NA|TRBJ2-1|few
TGTGCCAGCAGTGAATCCATGGACAGTCTGAATGAGCAGTTCTTC
CASSESMDSLNEQFF
>TRBV6-5|NA|TRBJ1-1|few
TGTGCCAGCAGCGGACAGTTAGCTGAAGCTTTCTTT
CASSGQLAEAFF
>TRBV19|NA|TRBJ2-2|NA
TGTGCCAGTAGGCTGGGACTTAACACCGGGGAGCTGTTTTTT
CASRLGLNTGELFF
>TRBV28|TRBD2|TRBJ2-7|NA
TGTGCCAGCAGCCCGCGGGGGGGCGATCAGTACTTC
CASSPRGGDQYF
>TRBV5-1|NA|TRBJ2-3|NA
TGCGCCAGCAGCTTGGAGGGCGGGCCCACAGATACGCAGTATTTT
CASSLEGGPTDTQYF
>TRBV7-6|TRBD1|TRBJ2-5|NA
TGTGCCAGCAGCTCCAGGGGGCATAATAGGGAGACCCAGTACTTC
CASSSRGHNRETQYF
>TRBV9|NA|TRBJ2-7|NA
TGTGCCAGCAGCGTAGAGGAAGGGGTTAGTGACGAGCAGTACTTC
CASSVEEGVSDEQYF
>TRBV9|NA|TRBJ2-2|once
TGTGCCAGCAGCCCTGTGGGCCTTCTCAAAATTTCCCCCGGGGAGCTGTTTTTT
CASSPVGLLKISPGELFF
>TRBV7-9|TRBD2|TRBJ2-2|NA
TGTGCCAGCAGCGGGGCGGGACTATCGAACACCGGGGAGCTGTTTTTT
CASSGAGLSNTGELFF
>TRBV2|NA|TRBJ1-4|NA
TGTGCCAGCGGGGGGGTAAGTGGACTGTTTTTT
CASGGVSGLFF
>TRBV7-9|NA|TRBJ1-4|NA
TGTGCCAGCAGCCCCCCGACAGGTCTACTGAATGAAAAACTGTTTTTT
CASSPPTGLLNEKLFF
>TRBV27|NA|TRBJ2-7|NA
TGTGCCAGCAGTTTCGGGGTTCTGGGGGAGCAGTACTTC
CASSFGVLGEQYF
>TRBV6-5|NA|TRBJ2-5|NA
TGTGCCAGCACTTGGGGGGTGTCGAAGACCCAGTACTTC
CASTWGVSKTQYF
>TRBV15|NA|TRBJ2-3|NA
TGTGCCACCAGCACCTCTATGGGCACAGATACGCAGTATTTT
CATSTSMGTDTQYF
>TRBV5-5|NA|TRBJ2-2|NA
TGTGCCAGCATCCCAATTTCCGGGGAGCTGTTTTTT
CASIPISGELFF
>TRBV6-1|NA|TRBJ2-1|NA
TGTGCCAGCAGTGGACGGGAGCGGGCCGGTTGGGGGCAGTTCTTC
CASSGRERAGWGQFF
>TRBV4-2|NA|TRBJ1-5|NA
TGTGCCAGCAGGTCTGAGGCTGATCTTACATGGGAGCCCCAGCATTTT
CASRSEADLTWEPQHF
>TRBV7-2|NA|TRBJ2-5|NA
TGTGCCAGCAGTACAGGTGGGGAGACCCAGTACTTC
CASSTGGETQYF
>TRBV7-2|TRBD2|TRBJ2-1|once
TGTGCCAGCAGCTTAGATGCTTGGGGACTACGTCAAAATGAGCAGTTCTTC
CASSLDAWGLRQNEQFF
>TRBV9|NA|TRBJ2-3|NA
TGTGCCAGCAGCGGATGGGGCTCTTCGAGGAGCACAGATACGCAGTATTTT
CASSGWGSSRSTDTQYF
>TRBV15|NA|TRBJ1-2|NA
TGTGCCACCAGCAGAGATGTAGACTATGGCTACACCTTC
CATSRDVDYGYTF
>TRBV4-3|TRBD2|TRBJ2-7|NA
TGCGCCAGCAGCCTAGGGACTAGCGGGAGTTACGAGCAGTACTTC
CASSLGTSGSYEQYF
>TRBV11-3|NA|TRBJ2-7|once
TGTGCCAGCAGCTTAGTGAACGGAGGCGAGCAGTACTTC
CASSLVNGGEQYF
>TRBV5-6|TRBD2|TRBJ2-5|few
TGTGCCAGCAGCTTAGCGGGAGGGCCGGAGGCCCAGTACTTC
CASSLAGGPEAQYF
>TRBV5-8|NA|TRBJ1-1|few
TGTGCCAGCAGCTTGACTCTCGGAGCTTTCTTT
CASSLTLGAFF
>TRBV4-3|TRBD2|TRBJ2-1|once
TGCGCCAGCAGCCCCCTGGGACTAGCAACCTACAATGAGCAGTTCTTC
CASSPLGLATYNEQFF
>TRBV19|NA|TRBJ1-1|NA
TGTGCCAGTAGTTCCTCGGCGGCTAACACTGAAGCTTTCTTT
CASSSSAANTEAFF
>TRBV27|NA|TRBJ2-1|NA
TGTGCCAGCAGTCCCTATGCCGGGACTGAGCTTTACAATGAGCAGTTCTTC
CASSPYAGTELYNEQFF
>TRBV30|TRBD1|TRBJ2-3|NA
TGTGCCTGGAGTTCCCGAGGGACAGGGGACCGGTCAGATACGCAGTATTTT
CAWSSRGTGDRSDTQYF
>TRBV11-2|NA|TRBJ2-1|few
TGTGCCAGCAGTCGTAAAGCTGGGGGGGAGCAGTTCTTC
CASSRKAGGEQFF
>TRBV19|TRBD1|TRBJ2-7|NA
TGTGCCAGTAGTATTCAGGGCGCGGGACAGGGGTCGTCGAGCTCCTACGAGCAGTACTTC
CASSIQGAGQGSSSSYEQYF
>TRBV6-5|NA|TRBJ2-4|NA
TGTGCCAGCAGTTACTACCAGGGGGGCATTCAGTACTTC
CASSYYQGGIQYF
>TRBV7-9|TRBD2|TRBJ2-2|NA
TGTGCCAGCAGCCGATCGAAACTAGCGGTGAACACCGGGGAGCTGTTTTTT
CASSRSKLAVNTGELFF
>TRBV28|NA|TRBJ1-4|NA
TGTGCCAGCAGTCGGGGGGGGACAACTAATGAAAAACTGTTTTTT
CASSRGGTTNEKLFF
>TRBV10-3|NA|TRBJ2-1|NA
TGTGCCATCAGTGAGTCTACTAGCCGGCATGAGCAGTTCTTC
CAISESTSRHEQFF
>TRBV5-8|NA|TRBJ2-5|NA
TGTGCCAGCAGCCTCGACTCCCGGGTAGAGACCCAGTACTTC
CASSLDSRVETQYF
>TRBV4-3|TRBD2|TRBJ2-7|NA
TGCGCCAGCAGCCAAGGTGACGAGGGACTAGCGGGAGGATGGCCCCCCGTCTACGAGCAGTACTTC
CASSQGDEGLAGGWPPVYEQYF
>TRBV6-1|TRBD1|TRBJ2-5|few
TGTGCCACCCTTGTACAGGGGCAAGAGACCCAGTACTTC
CATLVQGQETQYF
>TRBV29-1|NA|TRBJ2-7|NA
TGCAGCGTCGCACAGGGCTACGAGCAGTACTTC
CSVAQGYEQYF
>TRBV6-5|TRBD1|TRBJ2-7|NA
TGTGCCAGCAGTTACTCGGGGACAGGGGACGACGAGCAGTACTTC
CASSYSGTGDDEQYF
>TRBV4-3|TRBD1|TRBJ2-3|NA
TGCGCCAGCAGCCGGGGACAGCAAGGCACAGATACGCAGTATTTT
CASSRGQQGTDTQYF
>TRBV19|NA|TRBJ2-4|NA
TGTGCCAGTAGTAGAACGGGAGCGCCCAAAAACATTCAGTACTTC
CASSRTGAPKNIQYF